This TCR beta chain stems from a study of Graves' ophthalmopathy and Graves' hyperthyroidism. Study details: Peripheral blood samples were taken at initial diagnosis, before any treatment.

Hyperthyroidism was classified as stable if no ophthalmopathy occurred within 18 months of follow-up. The authors enrolled newly diagnosed hyperthyroidism patients aged 18 to 65 with under 2 months' duration. The authors amplified TCR beta CDR3 regions from RNA transcripts. RT-PCR was first run with HTBI primers, then multiplex PCR in a second round. MiXCR, run by TCRdb on the multiplex PCR reads, gives a single entry per CDR3 protein. The repertoire holds hundreds of thousands of distinct CDR3 sequences, under 25% seen once, with roughly 3.2% in the top ten. This clonotype has ten or more counts. Its target is not known. The CDR3 is 15 residues long. Germline values: CDR1 KGHSH, CDR2 LQKENI. The V end lost 0 bases, the J end lost 3 bases, and 11 bases lay between the germline ends. General observations from the study: Among thyroid clonotypes expanded above 0.001 frequency, most also appeared in blood.

The chain links TRBV18 to TRBJ1-2; D perhaps matches TRBD1 (6 bases). Sequences were obtained from peripheral blood. This clonotype was sampled from a woman aged 18-35 years with stable Graves' hyperthyroidism. CDR3 bases: TGTGCCAGCTCACCACCGCGAGGGACACACTATGGCTACACCTTC. Amino acid sequence: CASSPPRGTHYGYTF.